These T cell receptor beta chains were read from a single sample in a study of T cell responses to AZD1222 COVID-19 vaccine. The method was immunoSEQ multiplex PCR; TCRdb's version includes in-frame clones alone and lacks a portion of them. The sample holds about 270,000 clones, around 93% seen once. This specimen was peripheral blood, taken 28 days after the second AZD1222 dose. These receptors were taken from an adult who received the AZD1222 COVID-19 vaccine. Each CDR3 is given with its conserved first and last residue. D genes are given only for firm matches. Clone size is not always given. Where it is, it says once, few, many or a class for expanded clones.

D,J,size,V,CDR3,DNA
.,TRBJ2-3,.,TRBV30,CAWTPTADTQYF,TGTGCCTGGACCCCGACGGCAGATACGCAGTATTTT
.,TRBJ2-2,once,TRBV12-3/TRBV12-4,CASSFAVTGELFF,TGTGCCAGCAGTTTCGCAGTCACCGGGGAGCTGTTTTTT
TRBD1,TRBJ1-5,few,TRBV7-9,CASSRQGVEPQHF,TGTGCCAGCAGCAGACAGGGTGTTGAACCCCAGCATTTT
.,TRBJ2-3,.,TRBV3-1/TRBV3-2,CASSQDPRGGDTQYF,TGTGCCAGCAGCCAAGACCCCCGAGGGGGGGATACGCAGTATTTT
.,TRBJ2-7,.,TRBV9,CASSPRLAYEQYF,TGTGCCAGCAGCCCCCGACTCGCCTACGAGCAGTACTTC
TRBD2,TRBJ2-7,.,TRBV6-6,CASSYDSGGAYEQYF,TGTGCCAGCAGTTACGATAGCGGGGGAGCGTACGAGCAGTACTTC
TRBD2,TRBJ2-7,.,TRBV6-5,CASSYSFSGTNEQYF,TGTGCCAGCAGTTATTCTTTTAGCGGGACAAACGAGCAGTACTTC
.,TRBJ1-2,.,TRBV11-2,CASSLLWGRQGYTF,TGTGCCAGCAGCTTACTGTGGGGGAGGCAGGGCTACACCTTC
.,TRBJ2-1,.,TRBV2,CASITWPNEQFF,TGTGCCAGCATAACTTGGCCCAATGAGCAGTTCTTC
.,TRBJ2-5,.,TRBV4-1,CASSLTGSRQETQYF,TGCGCCAGCAGCCTTACAGGGTCCCGGCAAGAGACCCAGTACTTC
.,TRBJ1-3,.,TRBV9,CASSVGQGSSGNTIYF,TGTGCCAGCAGCGTCGGTCAGGGGAGCTCTGGAAACACCATATATTTT
.,TRBJ2-1,.,TRBV27,CASIKGTFHNEQFF,TGTGCCAGCATCAAAGGGACTTTCCACAATGAGCAGTTCTTC
TRBD1,TRBJ1-4,.,TRBV5-6,CASSRNRDRGLEKLFF,TGTGCCAGCAGCCGAAACCGGGACAGGGGTTTGGAAAAACTGTTTTTT
.,TRBJ2-7,few,TRBV10-3,CAISETGISYEQYF,TGTGCCATCAGTGAGACCGGGATTTCCTACGAGCAGTACTTC
.,TRBJ2-7,.,TRBV27,CASSVRAENEQYF,TGTGCCAGCAGTGTTCGAGCTGAGAACGAGCAGTACTTC
.,TRBJ2-7,.,TRBV7-9,CASSTRTPTREQYF,TGTGCCAGCAGCACCAGGACTCCTACGAGGGAGCAGTACTTC
.,TRBJ2-7,.,TRBV5-5,CASSARGPYEQYF,TGTGCCAGCAGCGCCCGGGGGCCCTACGAGCAGTACTTC
TRBD1,TRBJ2-7,.,TRBV5-1,CASRISTGGSYEQYF,TGCGCCAGCAGGATTTCGACAGGGGGATCCTACGAGCAGTACTTC
.,TRBJ2-2,.,TRBV27,CASSRRGGTGELFF,TGTGCCAGCAGTCGAAGGGGGGGCACCGGGGAGCTGTTTTTT
TRBD1,TRBJ2-7,.,TRBV29-1,CSATGGYEQYF,TGCAGCGCCACAGGGGGCTACGAGCAGTACTTC
.,TRBJ1-5,.,TRBV6-1,CASSEGGTYNQPQHF,TGTGCCAGCAGTGAAGGAGGAACCTACAATCAGCCCCAGCATTTT
TRBD2,TRBJ2-7,.,TRBV11-3,CASSFVRTSGRTTYEQYF,TGTGCCAGCAGCTTTGTCCGGACTAGCGGGAGGACCACCTACGAGCAGTACTTC
.,TRBJ1-5,.,TRBV19,CASSIGRDQPQHF,TGTGCCAGTAGTATCGGAAGGGATCAGCCCCAGCATTTT
.,TRBJ1-5,.,TRBV6-5,CASSYSQNSNQPQHF,TGTGCCAGCAGTTACAGCCAGAATAGCAATCAGCCCCAGCATTTT
TRBD1,TRBJ2-1,.,TRBV15,CATSRDLPRTGMNEQFF,TGTGCCACCAGCAGAGATTTACCCCGGACAGGGATGAATGAGCAGTTCTTC
.,TRBJ2-7,.,TRBV21-1,CASGGPSYEQYF,TGTGCCAGCGGGGGCCCTTCCTACGAGCAGTACTTC
.,TRBJ2-7,.,TRBV10-3,CAISAGEESYEQYF,TGTGCCATCAGTGCCGGGGAGGAGTCCTACGAGCAGTACTTC
.,TRBJ2-3,.,TRBV6-5,CASRSGAYTDTQYF,TGTGCCAGCAGGTCAGGGGCTTACACAGATACGCAGTATTTT
.,TRBJ1-4,.,TRBV5-1,CASSLRGAGNEKLFF,TGCGCCAGCAGCTTGCGGGGGGCGGGGAATGAAAAACTGTTTTTT
.,TRBJ2-7,.,TRBV5-5,CASSPFTGISSYEQYF,TGTGCCAGCAGCCCTTTCACGGGGATATCCTCCTACGAGCAGTACTTC
.,TRBJ2-5,.,TRBV13,CASSQRGGGWQETQYF,TGTGCCAGCAGCCAAAGGGGAGGGGGCTGGCAAGAGACCCAGTACTTC
.,TRBJ1-2,.,TRBV9,CASSVMEGGYGYTF,TGTGCCAGCAGCGTAATGGAAGGGGGCTATGGCTACACCTTC
.,TRBJ1-2,.,TRBV6-6,CASSSTTVNYGYTF,TGTGCCAGCAGTTCGACGACAGTCAACTATGGCTACACCTTC
.,TRBJ2-3,.,TRBV21-1,CASSKLPPPGLELDTQYF,TGTGCCAGCAGCAAATTACCACCTCCCGGCCTTGAACTAGATACGCAGTATTTT
TRBD1,TRBJ1-1,once,TRBV5-1,CASSLGQGEAFF,TGCGCCAGCAGCTTGGGACAGGGGGAGGCTTTCTTT
TRBD1,TRBJ2-7,once,TRBV5-1,CASSKGQGVQYSYEQYF,TGCGCCAGCAGCAAGGGACAGGGGGTACAATATTCCTACGAGCAGTACTTC
.,TRBJ1-2,once,TRBV7-9,CASSFMSETNYGYTF,TGTGCCAGCAGCTTTATGTCTGAGACAAACTATGGCTACACCTTC
.,TRBJ1-2,once,TRBV19,CASSTTFGSAGYTF,TGTGCCAGTAGTACAACTTTTGGGTCAGCGGGCTACACCTTC
.,TRBJ1-6,.,TRBV5-1,CASTTGLGRVNSPLHF,TGCGCCAGCACCACGGGACTTGGACGGGTTAATTCACCCCTCCACTTT
.,TRBJ2-7,.,TRBV19,CASSIGLGGEQYF,TGTGCCAGTAGTATAGGTTTGGGAGGCGAGCAGTACTTC
.,TRBJ1-1,.,TRBV3-1/TRBV3-2,CASSPAAGGITEAFF,TGTGCCAGCAGCCCCGCAGCGGGGGGGATCACTGAAGCTTTCTTT
.,TRBJ1-6,.,TRBV27,CASSLVLRELSSYNSPLHF,TGTGCCAGCAGTTTAGTGCTCCGGGAGTTGAGCTCCTATAATTCACCCCTCCACTTT
.,TRBJ1-1,.,TRBV28,CASSLWGGKTEAFF,TGTGCCAGCAGTTTATGGGGGGGGAAGACTGAAGCTTTCTTT
.,TRBJ2-3,.,TRBV24-1,CATSDPTSTDTQYF,TGTGCCACCAGTGACCCGACCAGCACAGATACGCAGTATTTT
TRBD1,TRBJ1-1,.,TRBV2,CATGRDRAYAEAFF,TGTGCCACCGGGCGCGACAGGGCCTATGCTGAAGCTTTCTTT
.,TRBJ1-2,once,TRBV7-3,CASSLRGDRGYTF,TGTGCCAGCAGCTTAAGGGGGGATCGAGGCTACACCTTC
TRBD1,TRBJ1-5,.,TRBV27,CASSRRQGKTQPQHF,TGTGCCAGCAGTAGACGACAGGGGAAAACTCAGCCCCAGCATTTT
TRBD2,TRBJ2-5,.,TRBV3-1/TRBV3-2,CASSPGLAGKTQYF,TGTGCCAGCTCACCAGGACTAGCGGGAAAGACCCAGTACTTC
TRBD1,TRBJ1-2,.,TRBV28,CASRGDRRIDGYTF,TGTGCCAGCAGGGGGGACAGAAGGATTGATGGCTACACCTTC
TRBD1,TRBJ1-2,.,TRBV11-2,CATGAQGAGYTF,TGTGCCACGGGGGCTCAGGGGGCTGGCTACACCTTC
TRBD1,TRBJ2-7,.,TRBV28,CASSLRGQGVYEQYF,TGTGCCAGCAGTTTAAGGGGACAGGGGGTATACGAGCAGTACTTC
.,TRBJ1-4,.,TRBV6-6,CASTLGAPGYREKLFF,TGTGCCAGCACCCTAGGGGCCCCAGGGTACCGGGAAAAACTGTTTTTT
TRBD1,TRBJ2-6,.,TRBV5-4,CASSPPGQGAPGANVLTF,TGTGCCAGCAGCCCGCCAGGACAGGGGGCGCCTGGGGCCAACGTCCTGACTTTC
TRBD1,TRBJ1-6,.,TRBV19,CASRPHTGAGDSPLHF,TGTGCCAGTCGGCCCCATACAGGGGCGGGAGATTCACCCCTCCACTTT